This T cell receptor (beta chain) was sequenced for a study of T cell changes during pregnancy in multiple sclerosis. Data came from immunoSEQ multiplex PCR; TCRdb stores just in-frame clones and leaves some out. The data show roughly 32,000 clones, roughly 91% seen once. The CDR3 has 14 amino acids. Germline V lookup: CDR1 SGHNT, CDR2 YYREEE (reference sequence). The ends were cut back, 1 base at V and 3 bases at J, with 8 bases in the middle. Here the sequenced sample was CD4+ T cells from peripheral blood mononuclear cells, taken in the second trimester of pregnancy. The receptor was isolated from a female donor with multiple sclerosis, enrolled in a pregnancy study. V gene TRBV5-4 combines with J gene TRBJ2-1; possible D gene TRBD2, 5 bases. CDR3 DNA sequence: TGTGCCAGCAGCTTGAACGGGATCTACAATGAGCAGTTCTTC. The encoded protein is CASSLNGIYNEQFF.